The 6 T cell receptor beta chains in this list originate from one sample, sequenced in a study of T cell repertoires in cytomegalovirus infection. Each CDR3 protein is one row after TCRdb ran MiXCR on the reads. Altogether 150,000 to 200,000 distinct CDR3 sequences are present, 7.5% to 10% being singletons, with the ten largest covering approximately 4.2%. The specimen was PBMCs. Receptors were obtained from a human donor in good health (CMV status not recorded). Some clones in this sample may be carry-over from other donors' samples.

This clonotype was recorded many times. DNA of the CDR3: TGTGCCAGCAGCCCTGAACAGGGTTTTAACTATGGCTACACCTTC. Translated: CASSPEQGFNYGYTF. The chain has TRBV7-2 and TRBJ1-2; perhaps TRBD1 as D (6 bases). Germline V gene sequence: CDR1 SGHTA, CDR2 FQGNSA. V lost 5 bases and J lost 1, with 14 bases in between. The CDR3 contains 15 residues.

There are many counts of this clonotype. The chain uses TRBV7-2 and TRBJ2-5, with D possibly matching TRBD2 (7 bases). The CDR3 extends over 16 amino acids. The V gene's germline CDR1 is SGHTA and CDR2 FQGNSA. V dropped 5 bases and J dropped 4 bases, with 20 bases sitting between them. The CDR3 DNA is TGTGCCAGCAGCAAGGGATCGGCGGGGGCGGGAGAGACCCAGTACTTC. Protein: CASSKGSAGAGETQYF.

This clonotype came up many times. The V call is TRBV19, the J call TRBJ1-5, with D possibly matching TRBD1 (6 bases). Germline values: CDR1 LNHDA, CDR2 SQIVND (reference sequence). The CDR3 is 15 amino acids. Deletions cut 2 bases from V and 1 base from J, with 9 bases between. CDR3 loop: CASSIKGGSNQPQHF. CDR3 bases: TGTGCCAGTAGTATAAAGGGGGGCAGCAATCAGCCCCAGCATTTT.

V is TRBV20-1 and J is TRBJ2-1; 8 nucleotides align to TRBD2. CDR1 and CDR2 (germline): DFQATT, SNEGSKA (reference sequence). V dropped 1 base and J dropped 1; count of bases not matched to a gene: 6. This CDR3 region has 16 residues. The CDR3 bases are TGCAGTGCTAGAGTTACGGGGGGGGCTTCCTACAATGAGCAGTTCTTC. It translates to CSARVTGGASYNEQFF.

This clonotype occurred a few times. CDR3 residues: CASSLATGPEAFF. CDR3 DNA sequence: TGTGCCAGCAGCTTAGCCACAGGCCCTGAAGCTTTCTTT. The V gene is TRBV7-8, the J gene TRBJ1-1; weak D call: TRBD1 (5 bases). Germline CDR1 and CDR2: SGHVS and FQNEAQ. The CDR3 is 13 residues long. V lost 0 bases, J lost 6 bases, and 8 bases lay in between.

This clonotype was picked up many times. The gene calls are TRBV28 and TRBJ1-1; 8 bases agree with TRBD1. The germline gives CDR1 MDHEN, CDR2 SYDVKM. J was trimmed by 4 bases and V by 0 bases; bases with no gene match: 4. The CDR3 has 15 amino acids. CDR3 sequence reads: CASSLWGRGLTEAFF. The CDR3 bases are TGTGCCAGCAGTTTATGGGGCAGGGGGCTCACTGAAGCTTTCTTT.